Each of the 20 T cell receptor beta chains below was sequenced from the same sample in a study of T cell responses to AZD1222 COVID-19 vaccine. Profiled with immunoSEQ multiplex PCR; TCRdb holds only in-frame clones, not every one. The repertoire has under 150,000 clones, approximately 90% of them found once; the top ten carry 2.4%. The sequencing used peripheral blood, collected on day 0 of AZD1222 vaccination. The receptors stem from an adult in good health.

The genes are TRBV9 and TRBJ2-7; D is tentatively TRBD1 or TRBD2 (5 bases each). The V gene lost 4 bases and the J gene lost 4 bases, with 15 bases spanning the gap. Looked up from germline, CDR1 is SGDLS and CDR2 is YYNGEE. The CDR3 consists of 14 residues. In DNA form, the CDR3 reads TGTGCCAGCAGCCCCCCCCGGGACGAGTACGAGCAGTACTTC. Translated, it gives CASSPPRDEYEQYF.

The V and J genes are TRBV4-2 and TRBJ2-3, with 11 bases identical to TRBD2. Unmatched junction bases numbered 8, after V lost 4 bases and J lost 5 bases. Looked up from germline, CDR1 is LGHNA and CDR2 is YNFKEQ. CDR3 length: 16 residues. CDR3 sequence: CASSLESGLAGDTQYF. CDR3 in DNA: TGTGCCAGCAGCCTTGAGTCAGGACTAGCGGGAGATACGCAGTATTTT.

The V call is TRBV27, the J call TRBJ1-1; 8 bases match TRBD1. CDR3 length equals 16 residues. Germline V lookup: CDR1 MNHEY, CDR2 SMNVEV (reference sequence). Losses at the gene ends were 5 bases for V and 4 bases for J; bases not matched to a gene: 12. The CDR3 region is CASSATGGGLGTEAFF. CDR3 bases: TGTGCCAGCAGTGCTACAGGGGGGGGGCTCGGCACTGAAGCTTTCTTT.

V usage is TRBV28 and J usage is TRBJ2-1; D unresolved. This CDR3 region has 13 residues. V gave up 8 bases and J gave up 2 bases, with 10 bases separating them. CDR1 MDHEN and CDR2 SYDVKM come from the germline V gene. The CDR3 here is CASVEAPYNEQFF. The CDR3 DNA follows: TGTGCCAGCGTCGAAGCCCCCTACAATGAGCAGTTCTTC.

The J gene is TRBJ2-7, the V gene TRBV6-1; D may be TRBD1 (10 bases). Trimming removed 1 base from V and 3 bases from J, with 25 bases in between. The germline V gene encodes CDR1 MNHNS and CDR2 SASEGT. This CDR3 is built from 19 residues. The CDR3 loop is CASSEVGQGLLAGIYEQYF. CDR3 in DNA: TGTGCCAGCAGTGAAGTGGGACAGGGGCTACTAGCGGGCATCTACGAGCAGTACTTC.

The gene calls are TRBV28 and TRBJ1-5; D is unclear. Germline V gene data show CDR1 as MDHEN and CDR2 as SYDVKM. V shed 7 bases and J shed 5 bases, with 18 bases lying between them. The CDR3 totals 15 residues. The CDR3 sequence: CASTRPALGDQPQHF. Written as DNA, the CDR3 is TGTGCCAGCACTCGTCCGGCCCTAGGAGATCAGCCCCAGCATTTT. The full variable domain, completed using reference TRBV28 and TRBJ1-5, is DVKVTQSSRYLVKRTGEKVFLECVQDMDHENMFWYRQDPGLGLRLIYFSYDVKMKEKGDIPEGYSVSREKKERFSLILESASTNQTSMYLCASTRPALGDQPQHFGDGTRLSIL.

This chain connects TRBV5-1 to TRBJ1-4; D ambiguous. V shed 0 bases and J shed 6 bases, with 9 bases lying between them. This CDR3 has 14 amino acids. From germline, CDR1 is SGHRS and CDR2 YFSETQ. CDR3: CASSLGGVDEKLFF. The DNA of the CDR3 is TGCGCCAGCAGCTTGGGGGGAGTCGATGAAAAACTGTTTTTT.

This chain links TRBV6-6 with TRBJ1-5; 7 bases line up with TRBD1. The CDR3 is 15 residues long. Germline assignment: CDR1 MNHNY and CDR2 SVGAGI (reference sequence). With V trimmed by 2 bases and J by 3 bases, 4 bases remained unmatched. The CDR3 region has the DNA TGTGCCAGCAGTTACGGCAGGGGGGACAATCAGCCCCAGCATTTT. It translates to CASSYGRGDNQPQHF.

The chain combines TRBV6-5 with TRBJ2-7; TRBD1 matches 7 bases. V lost 2 bases, J lost 0 bases, and 1 base stayed unmatched. This CDR3 contains 14 residues. CDR1 and CDR2 from the germline V gene are MNHEY and SVGAGI. CDR3 amino acids: CASSYNRGSYEQYF. The CDR3 bases are TGTGCCAGCAGTTACAACAGGGGCTCCTACGAGCAGTACTTC.

This chain joins TRBV29-1 and TRBJ2-5; D tentatively reads TRBD1 or TRBD2 (6 bases each). Trimming removed 4 bases from V and 3 bases from J, with 15 bases in between. Germline CDR1 and CDR2: SQVTM and ANQGSEA. There are 14 residues in the CDR3. CDR3: CSVAYGGREETQYF. CDR3 DNA sequence: TGCAGCGTTGCTTATGGGGGGCGGGAAGAGACCCAGTACTTC.

This chain links TRBV12-5 with TRBJ2-1, with 10 bases identical to TRBD1. In germline, CDR1 is LGHNT, CDR2 FRNRAP. V lost 0 bases, J lost 5 bases, and 4 bases stayed unmatched. This CDR3 has 16 residues. CDR3 region: CASGLVLGQGDNEQFF. The CDR3 DNA is TGTGCTAGTGGTTTGGTACTTGGACAGGGGGACAATGAGCAGTTCTTC.

CDR3: CASSFNRGINTEAFF. For the CDR3, the DNA is TGCGCCAGCAGCTTTAACAGGGGTATCAACACTGAAGCTTTCTTT. The genes are TRBV5-1 and TRBJ1-1; 7 positions match TRBD1. Germline V gives CDR1 SGHRS, CDR2 YFSETQ. Trimming cost V 2 bases and J 2 bases; bases outside gene matches: 6. This CDR3 has 15 amino acids. Filled out from reference TRBV5-1 and TRBJ1-1, the complete variable domain reads KAGVTQTPRYLIKTRGQQVTLSCSPISGHRSVSWYQQTPGQGLQFLFEYFSETQRNKGNFPGRFSGRQFSNSRSEMNVSTLELGDSALYLCASSFNRGINTEAFFGQGTRLTVV.

The rearrangement uses TRBV5-1 and TRBJ2-1; 10 positions match TRBD2. Germline V gene data show CDR1 as SGHRS and CDR2 as YFSETQ. Trimming at V came to 4 bases and at J to 5 bases, leaving 3 bases not matched to a gene. The CDR3 is made up of 14 amino acids. CDR3 protein: CASSELAGHNEQFF. The CDR3 bases are TGCGCCAGCAGCGAACTAGCGGGACACAATGAGCAGTTCTTC.

V is TRBV5-1 and J is TRBJ2-7; D may match TRBD1 or TRBD2 (5 bases each). The germline V gene has CDR1 SGHRS and CDR2 YFSETQ. Between the trimmed V and J ends, which lost 0 bases and 7 bases, there was a span of 14 bases. This CDR3 spans 14 amino acids. As DNA, the CDR3 is TGCGCCAGCAGCTTGGGAGGGGTATTGGGGGAGCAGTACTTC. Encoded protein: CASSLGGVLGEQYF.

The genes are TRBV7-9 and TRBJ2-1; D is unclear. The CDR3 is 14 amino acids. The V and J ends lost 10 bases and 2 bases respectively, with 15 bases between them. Germline V CDR1 and CDR2: SEHNR, FQNEAQ (reference sequence). The CDR3 coding sequence is TGTGCCACCGCCCCGTCAGGAACCTACAATGAGCAGTTCTTC. Its translation: CATAPSGTYNEQFF.

The V gene is TRBV5-1, the J gene TRBJ1-1; no clear D gene. This CDR3 comprises 12 residues. The ends were cut back, 7 bases at V and 1 base at J, with 8 bases in the middle. Germline V gene sequence: CDR1 SGHRS, CDR2 YFSETQ. CDR3 protein: CASGVGNTEAFF. The CDR3 DNA reads as TGCGCCAGCGGGGTGGGGAACACTGAAGCTTTCTTT.

The rearrangement links TRBV2 to TRBJ2-7; 8 positions match TRBD2. The CDR3 is 15 residues long. The germline CDR1 and CDR2 sequences are SNHLY and FYNNEI. Trimming took 5 bases from V and 4 from J; bases not matched to a gene: 10. For the CDR3, the DNA is TGTGCCAGCAGTCCCCTACCGGGAGGGTGGTACGAGCAGTACTTC. This codes for CASSPLPGGWYEQYF.

The chain couples TRBV24-1 to TRBJ2-1, with 7 bases that match TRBD2. Germline V gene sequence: CDR1 KGHDR, CDR2 SFDVKD. V was clipped by 7 bases and J by 4 bases; unmatched bases: 3. The CDR3 loop spans 13 amino acids. The DNA of the CDR3 is TGTGCCACCAGCAAGCGGGATTACAATGAGCAGTTCTTC. The encoded protein is CATSKRDYNEQFF.

The V call is TRBV11-2, the J call TRBJ2-2; D possibly uses TRBD1 or TRBD2 (5 bases each). Per the germline V gene, CDR1 is SGHAT and CDR2 is FQNNGV. Trimming cost V 5 bases and J 5 bases, with 12 bases left between them. This CDR3 has 14 residues. CDR3 bases: TGTGCCAGCAGCCACACGAGGGGAACCGGGGAGCTGTTTTTT. Translated: CASSHTRGTGELFF.

DNA for the CDR3: TGTGCCAGCAGCCAAGATATCACCTATGGCTACACCTTC. Amino acid sequence: CASSQDITYGYTF. This sequence joins TRBV3-1 (or the pseudogene TRBV3-2) and TRBJ1-2; no clear D gene. V was clipped by 0 bases and J by 4 bases, with 6 bases between them. This CDR3 has 13 amino acids. Per germline, CDR1 LGHDT and CDR2 YNNKEL (reference sequence).